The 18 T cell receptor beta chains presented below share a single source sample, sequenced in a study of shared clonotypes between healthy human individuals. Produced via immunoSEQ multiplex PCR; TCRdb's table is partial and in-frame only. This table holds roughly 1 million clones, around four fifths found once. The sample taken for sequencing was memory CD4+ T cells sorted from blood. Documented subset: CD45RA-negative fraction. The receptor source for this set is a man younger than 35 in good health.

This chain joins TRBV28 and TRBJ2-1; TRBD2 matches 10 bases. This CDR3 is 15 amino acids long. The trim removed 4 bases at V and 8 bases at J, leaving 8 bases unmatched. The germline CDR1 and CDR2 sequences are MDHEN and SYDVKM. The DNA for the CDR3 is TGTGCCAGCAGTTCACCGGGACTAGCGATGTATGAGCAGTTCTTC. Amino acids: CASSSPGLAMYEQFF.

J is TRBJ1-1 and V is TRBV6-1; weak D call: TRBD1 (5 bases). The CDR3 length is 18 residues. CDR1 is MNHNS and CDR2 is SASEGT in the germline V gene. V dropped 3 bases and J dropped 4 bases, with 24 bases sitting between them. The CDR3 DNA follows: TGTGCCAGCAGTGAGATTTATACAGGTGGACCCGGTGCCACTGAAGCTTTCTTT. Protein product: CASSEIYTGGPGATEAFF.

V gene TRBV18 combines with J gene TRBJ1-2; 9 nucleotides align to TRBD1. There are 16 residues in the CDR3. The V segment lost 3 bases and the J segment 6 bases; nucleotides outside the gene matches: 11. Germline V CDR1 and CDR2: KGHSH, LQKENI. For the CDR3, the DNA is TGTGCCAGCTCACCGCAAACGGACAGGGGTGTGGATGGCTACACCTTC. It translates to CASSPQTDRGVDGYTF.

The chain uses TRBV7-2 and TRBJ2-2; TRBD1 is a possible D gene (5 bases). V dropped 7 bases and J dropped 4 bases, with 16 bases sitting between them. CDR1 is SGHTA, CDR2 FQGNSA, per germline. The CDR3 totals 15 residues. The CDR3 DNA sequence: TGTGCCAGCAACCAACAGGCAGGTGGCACCGGGGAGCTGTTTTTT. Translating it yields CASNQQAGGTGELFF.

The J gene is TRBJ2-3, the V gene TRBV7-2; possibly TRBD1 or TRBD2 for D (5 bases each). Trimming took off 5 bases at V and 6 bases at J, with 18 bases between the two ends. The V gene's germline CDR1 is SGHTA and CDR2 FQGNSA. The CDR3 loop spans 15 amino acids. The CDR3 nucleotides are TGTGCCAGCAGCCCAGGGACCGACGTTGTGGATACGCAGTATTTT. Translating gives CASSPGTDVVDTQYF.

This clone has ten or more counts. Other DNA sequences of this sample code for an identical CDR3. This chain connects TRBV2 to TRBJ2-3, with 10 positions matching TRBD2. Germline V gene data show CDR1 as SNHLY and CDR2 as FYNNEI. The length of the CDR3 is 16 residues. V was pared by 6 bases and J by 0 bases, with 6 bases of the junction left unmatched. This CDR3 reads CASRRLAGASTDTQYF. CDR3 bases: TGTGCCAGCAGAAGGCTAGCGGGGGCCAGCACAGATACGCAGTATTTT.

CDR3 region: CASSFDRTTNYGYTF. CDR3 coding DNA: TGCGCCAGCAGCTTTGACAGGACAACTAACTATGGCTACACCTTC. The V call is TRBV5-1, the J call TRBJ1-2; weak D call: TRBD1 (6 bases). The CDR3 extends over 15 amino acids. The V gene's germline CDR1 is SGHRS and CDR2 YFSETQ. Trimming pared 2 bases from V and 0 bases from J, leaving 11 bases between. Based on the CDR3 plus reference TRBV5-1 and TRBJ1-2, the full variable domain is KAGVTQTPRYLIKTRGQQVTLSCSPISGHRSVSWYQQTPGQGLQFLFEYFSETQRNKGNFPGRFSGRQFSNSRSEMNVSTLELGDSALYLCASSFDRTTNYGYTFGSGTRLTVV.

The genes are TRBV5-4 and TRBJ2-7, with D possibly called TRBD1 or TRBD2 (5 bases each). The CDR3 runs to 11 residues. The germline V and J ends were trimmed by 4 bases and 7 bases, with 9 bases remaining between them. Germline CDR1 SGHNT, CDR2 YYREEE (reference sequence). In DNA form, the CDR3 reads TGTGCCAGCAGCGTGGGGGTAGAGCAGTACTTC. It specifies CASSVGVEQYF.

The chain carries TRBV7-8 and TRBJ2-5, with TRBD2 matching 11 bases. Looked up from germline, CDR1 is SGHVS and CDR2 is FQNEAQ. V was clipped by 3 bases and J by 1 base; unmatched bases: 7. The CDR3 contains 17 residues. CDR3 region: CASSFRTSGSLQETQYF. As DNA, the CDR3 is TGTGCCAGCAGCTTCCGAACTAGCGGGAGCCTCCAAGAGACCCAGTACTTC.

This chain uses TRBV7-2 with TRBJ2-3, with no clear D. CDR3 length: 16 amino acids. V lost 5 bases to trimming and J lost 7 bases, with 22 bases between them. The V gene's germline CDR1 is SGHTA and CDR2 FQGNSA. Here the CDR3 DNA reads TGTGCCAGCAGCCCAGTCGTCAATAGGATGGTGAATACGCAGTATTTT. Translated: CASSPVVNRMVNTQYF.

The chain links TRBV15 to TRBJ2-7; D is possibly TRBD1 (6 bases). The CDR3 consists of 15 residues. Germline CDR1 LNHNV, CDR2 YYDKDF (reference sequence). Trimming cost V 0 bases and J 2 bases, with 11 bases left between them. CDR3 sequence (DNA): TGTGCCACCAGCAGAGAACCGACAGGCCCCTACGAGCAGTACTTC. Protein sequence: CATSREPTGPYEQYF.

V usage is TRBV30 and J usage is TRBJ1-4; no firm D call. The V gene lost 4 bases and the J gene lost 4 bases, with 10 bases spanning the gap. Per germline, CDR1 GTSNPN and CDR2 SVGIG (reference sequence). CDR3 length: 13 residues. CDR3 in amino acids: CAWKGRDNEKLFF. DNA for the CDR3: TGTGCCTGGAAGGGCAGAGATAATGAAAAACTGTTTTTT.

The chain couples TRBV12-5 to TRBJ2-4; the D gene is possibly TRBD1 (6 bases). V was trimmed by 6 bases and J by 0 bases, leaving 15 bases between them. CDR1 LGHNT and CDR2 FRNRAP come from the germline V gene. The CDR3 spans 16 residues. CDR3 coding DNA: TGTGCTAGTGGAACTCAGGACAGACTAGCCAAAAACATTCAGTACTTC. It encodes CASGTQDRLAKNIQYF.

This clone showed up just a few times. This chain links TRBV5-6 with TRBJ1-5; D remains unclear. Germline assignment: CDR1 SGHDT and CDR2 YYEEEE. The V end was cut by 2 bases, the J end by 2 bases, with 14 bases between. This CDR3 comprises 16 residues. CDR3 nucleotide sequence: TGTGCCAGCAGCTTATCGACACCCAGCCGCAATCAGCCCCAGCATTTT. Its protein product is CASSLSTPSRNQPQHF.

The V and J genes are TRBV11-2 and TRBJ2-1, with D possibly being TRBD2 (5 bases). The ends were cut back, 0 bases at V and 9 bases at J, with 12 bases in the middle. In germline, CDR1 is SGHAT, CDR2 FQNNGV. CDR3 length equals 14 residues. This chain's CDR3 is CASSLDPRGREQFF. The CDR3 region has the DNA TGTGCCAGCAGCTTAGATCCTCGCGGGCGTGAGCAGTTCTTC.

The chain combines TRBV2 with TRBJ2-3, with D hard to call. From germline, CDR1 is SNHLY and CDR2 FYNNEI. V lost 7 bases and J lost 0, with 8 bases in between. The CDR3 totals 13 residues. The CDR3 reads CASMMSSTDTQYF. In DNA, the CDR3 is TGTGCCAGCATGATGTCTAGCACAGATACGCAGTATTTT.

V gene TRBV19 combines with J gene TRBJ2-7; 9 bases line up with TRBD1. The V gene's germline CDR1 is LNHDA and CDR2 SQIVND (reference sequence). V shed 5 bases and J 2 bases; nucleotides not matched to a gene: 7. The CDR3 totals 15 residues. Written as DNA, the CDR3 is TGTGCCAGTAGTTACTCGGGACAGGGAACCTACGAGCAGTACTTC. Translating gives CASSYSGQGTYEQYF.

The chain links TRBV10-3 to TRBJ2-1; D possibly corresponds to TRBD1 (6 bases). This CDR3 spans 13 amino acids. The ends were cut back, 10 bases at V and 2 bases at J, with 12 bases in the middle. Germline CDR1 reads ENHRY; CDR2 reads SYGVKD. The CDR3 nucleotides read TGTGCCAGCTCCGGGACACCCTACAATGAGCAGTTCTTC. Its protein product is CASSGTPYNEQFF.